These 32 T cell receptor beta chains were all obtained from the same sample, sequenced in a study of blood T cell repertoires in COVID-19. Using immunoSEQ multiplex PCR, the repertoire was profiled, and TCRdb retains in-frame clones only, with some absent. The table includes around 450,000 clones, around 88% detected once. The sequenced sample was peripheral blood. The receptors were sampled from a woman under 40 with acute or convalescent COVID-19.

The chain uses TRBV27 and TRBJ2-7; perhaps TRBD1 as D (5 bases). CDR3 size: 12 residues. V was pared by 5 bases and J by 0 bases, with 5 bases between. Per germline, CDR1 MNHEY and CDR2 SMNVEV (reference sequence). The CDR3 DNA reads as TGTGCCAGCAGTACAGGCTCCTACGAGCAGTACTTC. It encodes CASSTGSYEQYF.

V is TRBV5-1 and J is TRBJ2-1; the match to TRBD2 covers 12 bases. Germline trimming cut 1 base from V and 7 bases from J; bases unmatched to any gene: 9. CDR1 and CDR2 (germline): SGHRS, YFSETQ. The CDR3 is made up of 17 amino acids. CDR3 in amino acids: CASSLTLAGGLGNEQFF. DNA for the CDR3: TGCGCCAGCAGCTTGACGCTAGCGGGGGGGCTTGGTAATGAGCAGTTCTTC.

The chain employs TRBV5-8 and TRBJ2-3, with D possibly TRBD2 on 5 matching bases. This CDR3 is built from 15 residues. Germline loops: CDR1 SGHTS, CDR2 YDEGEE. Trimming shortened V by 2 bases and J by 0 bases, and 10 bases separated the two germline ends. The DNA of the CDR3 is TGTGCCAGCAGCTTAAGCGGTACTAGCACAGATACGCAGTATTTT. Its protein product is CASSLSGTSTDTQYF.

The chain uses TRBV28 and TRBJ2-3; weak D call: TRBD1 (5 bases). The CDR3 extends over 15 amino acids. Germline lookup yields CDR1 MDHEN and CDR2 SYDVKM. V lost 5 bases, J lost 0 bases, and 12 bases lay in between. As DNA, the CDR3 is TGTGCCAGCAGTCAAGACAGATCTAGCACAGATACGCAGTATTTT. Translation: CASSQDRSSTDTQYF.

V usage is TRBV6-2 or TRBV6-3 and J usage is TRBJ1-1; D is possibly TRBD1 (6 bases). The CDR3 contains 14 residues. Germline-derived CDR1 and CDR2 are MNHEY and SVGEGT. The germline V and J ends were trimmed by 2 bases and 5 bases, with 12 bases remaining between them. This CDR3 is CASSYQGLATEAFF. Written as DNA, the CDR3 is TGTGCCAGCAGTTACCAGGGGCTGGCGACTGAAGCTTTCTTT.

V usage is TRBV2 and J usage is TRBJ2-3, with a tentative D call TRBD1 (5 bases). CDR1 is SNHLY, CDR2 FYNNEI, per germline. Trimming pared 5 bases from V and 0 bases from J, leaving 15 bases between. This CDR3 has 16 amino acids. The chain's CDR3 is CASSMNPRQSTDTQYF. The CDR3 DNA reads TGTGCCAGCAGTATGAATCCTAGACAGAGCACAGATACGCAGTATTTT.

This clone was seen only once. J is TRBJ2-1 and V is TRBV6-5; the D is unclear. The CDR3 is made up of 15 amino acids. The ends were cut back, 5 bases at V and 0 bases at J, with 11 bases in the middle. Germline CDR1 reads MNHEY; CDR2 reads SVGAGI. The CDR3 here is CASSPLRSSYNEQFF. The CDR3, as DNA: TGTGCCAGCAGTCCTTTGCGGAGCTCCTACAATGAGCAGTTCTTC.

The chain employs TRBV5-1 and TRBJ2-7, with 9 bases matching TRBD2. Per the germline V gene, CDR1 is SGHRS and CDR2 is YFSETQ. The CDR3 is made up of 14 amino acids. With 6 bases clipped from V and 0 bases from J, the junction kept 4 bases outside the gene matches. The DNA for the CDR3 is TGCGCCAGCAAAGAACTAGCGGGCTCCTACGAGCAGTACTTC. Translated: CASKELAGSYEQYF.

This chain uses TRBV5-5 with TRBJ2-3; a possible D gene is TRBD1 (6 bases). In germline, CDR1 is SGHKS, CDR2 YYEKEE (reference sequence). V was pared by 4 bases and J by 3 bases, with 12 bases between. The CDR3 covers 14 residues. CDR3 nucleotides: TGTGCCAGCAGCAGAGGGGGAGTGACAGATACGCAGTATTTT. It encodes CASSRGGVTDTQYF.

The chain recombines TRBV2 with TRBJ2-1, with 7 nucleotides matching TRBD1. The germline gives CDR1 SNHLY, CDR2 FYNNEI. V lost 8 bases to trimming and J lost 3 bases; unmatched junction nucleotides: 10. The CDR3 is 15 residues long. The CDR3 DNA follows: TGTGCCAGCGGGCCGCTGGGGACAGTCTACAATGAGCAGTTCTTC. Its translation is CASGPLGTVYNEQFF.

The chain combines TRBV28 with TRBJ1-5; a weak D match, TRBD1 (6 bases). Trimming took 10 bases from V and 5 from J, leaving 18 bases between them. The CDR3 loop spans 14 amino acids. Germline lookup yields CDR1 MDHEN and CDR2 SYDVKM. The CDR3 DNA reads as TGTGCCACTTTTCACACAGGGTTTCATCAGCCCCAGCATTTT. It encodes CATFHTGFHQPQHF.

DNA for the CDR3: TGTGCTAGTGGTTTGGTACTAGACAGGGCCTATGGCTACACCTTC. It specifies CASGLVLDRAYGYTF. This chain uses TRBV12-5 with TRBJ1-2; 7 bases map to TRBD1. The J segment lost 4 bases and the V segment lost 0 bases, leaving 5 bases of the junction unmatched. There are 15 residues in the CDR3. CDR1 and CDR2 from the germline V gene are LGHNT and FRNRAP.

The rearrangement links TRBV11-2 to TRBJ2-7; a possible D gene is TRBD2 (5 bases). Trimming pared 5 bases from V and 2 bases from J, leaving 13 bases between. CDR1 is SGHAT and CDR2 is FQNNGV in the germline V gene. The length of the CDR3 is 14 residues. CDR3 coding DNA: TGTGCCAGCAGCCGTAAGGACGGGGCCTACGAGCAGTACTTC. It specifies CASSRKDGAYEQYF.

This clone was seen a handful of times. This chain connects TRBV5-4 to TRBJ2-1; TRBD1 matches at 9 bases. This CDR3 region has 15 residues. Germline CDR1 and CDR2: SGHNT and YYREEE (reference sequence). With V trimmed by 4 bases and J by 6 bases, 8 bases remained unmatched. CDR3 sequence: CASSVPGQGRNEQFF. The CDR3, as DNA: TGTGCCAGCAGCGTCCCGGGACAGGGACGCAATGAGCAGTTCTTC.

The chain employs TRBV6-5 and TRBJ2-1, with 14 bases aligning to TRBD2. Germline lookup yields CDR1 MNHEY and CDR2 SVGAGI. Trimming removed 6 bases from V and 8 bases from J; junction bases left unmatched: 6. CDR3 length: 15 residues. CDR3 amino acids: CASSWTSGGQDEQFF. The CDR3 nucleotides read TGTGCCAGCAGCTGGACTAGCGGGGGGCAGGATGAGCAGTTCTTC.

This sequence joins TRBV28 and TRBJ2-2, with 10 bases identical to TRBD2. The CDR3 extends over 16 amino acids. Germline V gene sequence: CDR1 MDHEN, CDR2 SYDVKM. Trimming cost V 5 bases and J 4 bases; bases outside gene matches: 7. The CDR3 DNA follows: TGTGCCAGCAGTCCAGTAGCGGGGGGCATCACCGGGGAGCTGTTTTTT. As protein: CASSPVAGGITGELFF.

The chain joins TRBV7-4 to TRBJ1-1; 9 nucleotides align to TRBD1. The CDR3 runs to 13 residues. Germline CDR1 reads SGHVT; CDR2 reads SQSDAQ. Trimming cost V 6 bases and J 4 bases; bases outside gene matches: 3. CDR3 in DNA: TGTGCCAGCAGAAGACAGGGGGGCACTGAAGCTTTCTTT. This encodes CASRRQGGTEAFF.

The V call is TRBV2, the J call TRBJ1-5, with TRBD1 as a possible D gene (6 bases). CDR3 length equals 16 residues. Germline lookup yields CDR1 SNHLY and CDR2 FYNNEI. V lost 6 bases and J 0 bases, leaving 15 bases between the germline ends. CDR3 in amino acids: CASREDREYSNQPQHF. Written as DNA, the CDR3 is TGTGCCAGCAGGGAGGACAGAGAATATAGCAATCAGCCCCAGCATTTT.

The rearrangement joins TRBV27 to TRBJ2-1, with TRBD1 matching 7 bases. This CDR3 region has 15 residues. J gave up 3 bases and V 2 bases, and 4 bases lay outside the gene matches. The germline gives CDR1 MNHEY, CDR2 SMNVEV (reference sequence). CDR3 residues: CASSLGDSFYNEQFF. In DNA form, the CDR3 reads TGTGCCAGCAGTTTAGGGGACAGCTTCTACAATGAGCAGTTCTTC.

The chain combines TRBV2 with TRBJ2-5; 8 bases fit TRBD1. This CDR3 contains 21 residues. Losses at the gene ends were 1 base for V and 7 bases for J; bases not matched to a gene: 26. The V gene's germline CDR1 is SNHLY and CDR2 FYNNEI. In nucleotides, the CDR3 is TGTGCCAGCAGTGAAGGGCGATCTGGGACGGCGACGACAGGGGAGTTGAGGACCCAGTACTTC. As protein: CASSEGRSGTATTGELRTQYF.

This chain joins TRBV2 and TRBJ2-7; 7 positions match TRBD2. The J segment lost 0 bases and the V segment lost 7 bases, leaving 3 bases of the junction unmatched. CDR1 is SNHLY, CDR2 FYNNEI, per germline. The CDR3 contains 13 residues. The CDR3 loop reads CASTGLGSYEQYF. DNA of the CDR3: TGTGCCAGCACCGGACTAGGCTCCTACGAGCAGTACTTC.

V gene TRBV15 combines with J gene TRBJ2-3, with 8 bases that match TRBD2. Looked up from germline, CDR1 is LNHNV and CDR2 is YYDKDF (reference sequence). Trimming took 9 bases from V and 3 from J; bases not matched to a gene: 11. This CDR3 contains 15 residues. The CDR3 bases are TGTGCCACGACTAAGACTAGCGTGGTGACAGATACGCAGTATTTT. As protein: CATTKTSVVTDTQYF.

The CDR3 loop is CASSSRDSQETQYF. As DNA, the CDR3 is TGTGCCAGCAGCTCCCGGGACAGCCAAGAGACCCAGTACTTC. This chain connects TRBV5-8 to TRBJ2-5; 7 bases are shared with TRBD1. The CDR3 has 14 residues. Germline lookup yields CDR1 SGHTS and CDR2 YDEGEE. V lost 3 bases and J lost 1; bases outside the gene matches: 3.

This chain uses TRBV27 with TRBJ1-1; 8 bases fit TRBD1. Per germline, CDR1 MNHEY and CDR2 SMNVEV (reference sequence). Losses at the gene ends were 6 bases for V and 10 bases for J; bases not matched to a gene: 16. The length of the CDR3 is 15 residues. The CDR3 sequence: CASRALRQGARVAFF. The CDR3 region has the DNA TGTGCCAGCAGAGCGTTAAGGCAGGGGGCGCGTGTAGCTTTCTTT.

This rearrangement joins TRBV28 to TRBJ1-2; possibly TRBD1 for D (6 bases). Germline assignment: CDR1 MDHEN and CDR2 SYDVKM. CDR3 length equals 13 residues. Trimming stripped 4 bases from V and 5 bases from J, with 11 bases between. The CDR3 reads CASSSSRGYGYTF. Written as DNA, the CDR3 is TGTGCCAGCAGTTCCAGCAGGGGTTATGGCTACACCTTC.

CDR3: CATQDKLNEQFF. DNA for the CDR3: TGTGCCACCCAGGACAAACTAAATGAGCAGTTCTTC. The chain employs TRBV24-1 and TRBJ2-1, with a tentative D call TRBD1 (5 bases). Germline V lookup: CDR1 KGHDR, CDR2 SFDVKD. There are 12 residues in the CDR3. V was clipped by 9 bases and J by 7 bases, with 12 bases between them.

The chain employs TRBV27 and TRBJ2-7; 8 bases map to TRBD1. The germline V gene encodes CDR1 MNHEY and CDR2 SMNVEV (reference sequence). Unmatched junction bases numbered 9, after V lost 5 bases and J lost 3 bases. The CDR3 extends over 15 amino acids. The CDR3 sequence is CASSAAGTGNYEQYF. For the CDR3, the DNA is TGTGCCAGCAGTGCAGCCGGGACAGGCAACTACGAGCAGTACTTC.

V usage is TRBV5-1 and J usage is TRBJ2-1; TRBD2 is a possible D gene (6 bases). CDR1 is SGHRS and CDR2 is YFSETQ in the germline V gene. CDR3 length equals 13 residues. The V end was cut by 0 bases, the J end by 8 bases, with 9 bases between. The CDR3 region has the DNA TGCGCCAGCAGCTTGGGCAGGGAGGATGAGCAGTTCTTC. This encodes CASSLGREDEQFF.

This clone was observed once. This chain joins TRBV6-6 and TRBJ2-3, with a weak D call TRBD1 (6 bases). CDR3 length: 15 amino acids. Germline V lookup: CDR1 MNHNY, CDR2 SVGAGI (reference sequence). V lost 2 bases to trimming and J lost 2 bases, with 11 bases between them. CDR3 in amino acids: CASSYTQGNTDTQYF. DNA for the CDR3: TGTGCCAGCAGTTACACACAGGGCAACACAGATACGCAGTATTTT.

CDR3 amino acids: CASQQGAGADTQYF. The DNA for the CDR3 is TGTGCCAGCCAACAGGGGGCCGGCGCAGATACGCAGTATTTT. V is TRBV21-1 and J is TRBJ2-3; the D call TRBD1 from the table was never checked on the DNA. TRBV21-1 is classified as a pseudogene. CDR3 length equals 14 residues.

This clone appeared once. The chain is built from TRBV6-5 and TRBJ2-6; D is unclear. The CDR3 covers 13 residues. The germline V gene encodes CDR1 MNHEY and CDR2 SVGAGI. V lost 3 bases, J lost 2 bases, and 2 bases lay in between. CDR3 nucleotides: TGTGCCAGCAGTTATACTGGGGCCAACGTCCTGACTTTC. Amino acid sequence: CASSYTGANVLTF.

The rearrangement links TRBV28 to TRBJ1-5; weak D call: TRBD1 (5 bases). Per germline, CDR1 MDHEN and CDR2 SYDVKM. The CDR3 covers 16 residues. V was shortened by 7 bases and J by 9 bases, with 25 bases between the two germline ends. CDR3 sequence reads: CASINPRGPSAVPQHF. CDR3 bases: TGTGCCAGCATCAACCCAAGGGGCCCCTCGGCGGTGCCCCAGCATTTT.